Described below is a single T cell receptor beta chain sequence and its context. As yet, its antigen is unknown. The data belong to a study of cytomegalovirus exposure and HLA in healthy donors. The CDR3 extends over 13 amino acids. Germline V gene lookup returns CDR1 MDHEN and CDR2 SYDVKM. The V and J ends lost 11 bases and 6 bases, in that order; junction bases with no gene match: 8. Overall study findings and caveats: A cluster of highly shared sequence variants was likely a sequencing artifact.

The study ran its PCR with 60 Vbeta and 13 Jbeta primers. Clones were read by immunoSEQ multiplex PCR, and TCRdb kept only the in-frame ones, dropping some. The sample consists of about 160,000 clones, less than 90% of them appearing once. The sample taken for sequencing was PBMCs. This TCR came from a boy between 2 and 10 years old in good health and CMV-seronegative. The rearrangement links TRBV28 to TRBJ1-2, with 11 bases lining up with TRBD1. This CDR3 is CAGQGAGIDGYTF. The CDR3 DNA reads as TGTGCCGGACAGGGGGCAGGTATCGATGGCTACACCTTC.